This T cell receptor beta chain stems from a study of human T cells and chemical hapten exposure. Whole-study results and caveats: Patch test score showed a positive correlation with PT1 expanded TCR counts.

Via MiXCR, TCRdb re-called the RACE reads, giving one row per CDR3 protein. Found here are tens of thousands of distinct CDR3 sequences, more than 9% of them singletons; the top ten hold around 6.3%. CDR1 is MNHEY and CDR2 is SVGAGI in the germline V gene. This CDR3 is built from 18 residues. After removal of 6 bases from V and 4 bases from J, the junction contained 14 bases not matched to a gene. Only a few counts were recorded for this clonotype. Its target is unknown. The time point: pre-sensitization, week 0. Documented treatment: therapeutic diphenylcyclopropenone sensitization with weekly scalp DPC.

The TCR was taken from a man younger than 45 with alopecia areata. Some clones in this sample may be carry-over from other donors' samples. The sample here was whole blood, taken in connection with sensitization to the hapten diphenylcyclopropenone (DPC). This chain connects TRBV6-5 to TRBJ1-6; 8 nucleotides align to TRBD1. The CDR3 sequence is CASSPIRPGQAYNSPLHF. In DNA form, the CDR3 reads TGTGCCAGCAGCCCGATTAGACCGGGACAGGCATATAATTCACCCCTCCACTTT.